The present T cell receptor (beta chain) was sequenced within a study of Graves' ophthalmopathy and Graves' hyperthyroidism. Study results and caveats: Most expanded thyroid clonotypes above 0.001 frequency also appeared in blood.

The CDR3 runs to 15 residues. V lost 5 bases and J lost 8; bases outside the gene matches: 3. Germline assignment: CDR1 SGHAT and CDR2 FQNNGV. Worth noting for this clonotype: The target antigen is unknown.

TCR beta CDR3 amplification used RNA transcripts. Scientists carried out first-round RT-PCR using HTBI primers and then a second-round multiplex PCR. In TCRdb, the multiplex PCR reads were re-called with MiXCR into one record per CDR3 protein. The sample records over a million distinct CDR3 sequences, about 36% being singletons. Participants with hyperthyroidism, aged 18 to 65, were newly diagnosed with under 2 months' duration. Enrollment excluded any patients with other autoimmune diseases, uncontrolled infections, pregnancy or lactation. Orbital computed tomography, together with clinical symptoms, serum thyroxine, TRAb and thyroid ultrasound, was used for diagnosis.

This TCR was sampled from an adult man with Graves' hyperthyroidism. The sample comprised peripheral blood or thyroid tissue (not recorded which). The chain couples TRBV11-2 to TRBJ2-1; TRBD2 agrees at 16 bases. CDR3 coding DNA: TGTGCCAGCAGCCATGGGACTAGCGGGGGGGATGAGCAGTTCTTC. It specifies CASSHGTSGGDEQFF.